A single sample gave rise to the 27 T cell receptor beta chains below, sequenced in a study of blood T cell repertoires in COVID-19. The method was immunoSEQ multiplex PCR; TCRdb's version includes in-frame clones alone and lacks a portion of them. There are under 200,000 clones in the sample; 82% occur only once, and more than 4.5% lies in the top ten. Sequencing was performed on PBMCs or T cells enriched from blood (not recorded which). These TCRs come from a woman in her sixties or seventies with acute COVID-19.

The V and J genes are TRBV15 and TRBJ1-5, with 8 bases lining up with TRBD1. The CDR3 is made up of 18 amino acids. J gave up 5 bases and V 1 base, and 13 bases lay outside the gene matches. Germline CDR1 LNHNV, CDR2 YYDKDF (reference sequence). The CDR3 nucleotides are TGTGCCACCAGCAGAGCCCCCCATGCAGGGGGCGCTTATCAGCCCCAGCATTTT. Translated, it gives CATSRAPHAGGAYQPQHF.

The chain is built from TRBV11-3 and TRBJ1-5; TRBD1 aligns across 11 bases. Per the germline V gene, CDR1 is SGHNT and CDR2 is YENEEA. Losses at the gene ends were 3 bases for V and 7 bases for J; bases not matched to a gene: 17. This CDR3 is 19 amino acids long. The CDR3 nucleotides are TGTGCCAGCAGCTTCCGCCTAAAGAGGACAGGGGGCGTTTACCAGCCCCAGCATTTT. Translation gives CASSFRLKRTGGVYQPQHF.

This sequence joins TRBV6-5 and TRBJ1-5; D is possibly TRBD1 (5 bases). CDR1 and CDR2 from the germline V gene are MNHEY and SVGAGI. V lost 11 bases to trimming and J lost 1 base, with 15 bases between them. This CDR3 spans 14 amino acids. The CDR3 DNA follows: TGTGCCGCCGGAGGGGTGGCGAGCAATCAGCCCCAGCATTTT. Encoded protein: CAAGGVASNQPQHF.

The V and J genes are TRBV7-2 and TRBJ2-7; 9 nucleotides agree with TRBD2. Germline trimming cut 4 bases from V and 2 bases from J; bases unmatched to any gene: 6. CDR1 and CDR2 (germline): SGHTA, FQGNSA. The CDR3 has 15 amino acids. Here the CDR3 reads CASSSRLAGTYEQYF. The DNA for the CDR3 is TGTGCCAGCAGCTCGAGGCTAGCGGGGACCTACGAGCAGTACTTC.

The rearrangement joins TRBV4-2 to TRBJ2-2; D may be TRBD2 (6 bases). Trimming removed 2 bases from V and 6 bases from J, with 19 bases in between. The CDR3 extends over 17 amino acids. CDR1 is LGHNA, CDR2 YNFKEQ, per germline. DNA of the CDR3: TGTGCCAGCAGCCAAACCCAGCGGGCGGATATAGCCGGGGAGCTGTTTTTT. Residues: CASSQTQRADIAGELFF.

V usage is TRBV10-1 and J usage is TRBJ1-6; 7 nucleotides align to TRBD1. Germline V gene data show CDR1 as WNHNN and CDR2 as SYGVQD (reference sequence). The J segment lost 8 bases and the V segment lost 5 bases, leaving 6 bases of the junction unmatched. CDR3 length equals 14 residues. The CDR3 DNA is TGCGCCAGCAGTTTTGACAGGGAGGATTCACCCCTCCACTTT. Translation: CASSFDREDSPLHF.

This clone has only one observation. CDR3 protein: CASRPGQPNEKLFF. The CDR3 coding sequence is TGTGCCAGCAGACCCGGACAGCCTAATGAAAAACTGTTTTTT. V and J are TRBV6-6 and TRBJ1-4; D possibly corresponds to TRBD1 (6 bases). The ends were cut back, 6 bases at V and 3 bases at J, with 11 bases in the middle. Germline V gene sequence: CDR1 MNHNY, CDR2 SVGAGI (reference sequence). The CDR3 is made up of 14 amino acids.

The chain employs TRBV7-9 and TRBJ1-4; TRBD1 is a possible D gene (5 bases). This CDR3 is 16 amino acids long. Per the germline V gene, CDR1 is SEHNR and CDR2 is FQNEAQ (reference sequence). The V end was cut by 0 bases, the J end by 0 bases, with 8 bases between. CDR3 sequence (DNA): TGTGCCAGCAGCTTAGCGATAGGGGCAACTAATGAAAAACTGTTTTTT. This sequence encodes CASSLAIGATNEKLFF.

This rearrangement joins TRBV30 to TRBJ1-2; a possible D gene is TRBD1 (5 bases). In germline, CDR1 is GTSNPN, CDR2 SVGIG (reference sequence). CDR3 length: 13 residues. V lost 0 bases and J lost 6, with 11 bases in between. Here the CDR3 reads CAWSVGAGDGYTF. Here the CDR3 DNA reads TGTGCCTGGAGTGTAGGGGCGGGGGATGGCTACACCTTC.

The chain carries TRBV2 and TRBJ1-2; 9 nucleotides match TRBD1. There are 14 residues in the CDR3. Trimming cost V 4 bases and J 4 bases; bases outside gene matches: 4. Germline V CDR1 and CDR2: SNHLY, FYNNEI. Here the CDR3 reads CASSGQGGLYGYTF. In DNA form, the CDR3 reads TGTGCCAGCAGTGGACAGGGGGGGCTCTATGGCTACACCTTC. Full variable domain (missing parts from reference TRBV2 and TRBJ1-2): EPEVTQTPSHQVTQMGQEVILRCVPISNHLYFYWYRQILGQKVEFLVSFYNNEISEKSEIFDDQFSVERPDGSNFTLKIRSTKLEDSAMYFCASSGQGGLYGYTFGSGTRLTVV.

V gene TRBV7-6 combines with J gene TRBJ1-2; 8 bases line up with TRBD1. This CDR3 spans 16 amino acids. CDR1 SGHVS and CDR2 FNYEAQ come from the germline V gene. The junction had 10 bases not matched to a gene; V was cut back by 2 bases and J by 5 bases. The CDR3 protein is CASSLNEGQGGYGYTF. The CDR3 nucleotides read TGTGCCAGCAGCTTAAACGAAGGACAGGGAGGGTATGGCTACACCTTC.

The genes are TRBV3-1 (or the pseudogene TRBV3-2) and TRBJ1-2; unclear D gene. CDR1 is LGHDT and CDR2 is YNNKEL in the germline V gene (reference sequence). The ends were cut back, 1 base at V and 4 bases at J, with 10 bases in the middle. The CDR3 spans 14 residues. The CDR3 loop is CASSQVEVGYGYTF. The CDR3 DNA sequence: TGTGCCAGCAGCCAAGTTGAGGTTGGCTATGGCTACACCTTC.

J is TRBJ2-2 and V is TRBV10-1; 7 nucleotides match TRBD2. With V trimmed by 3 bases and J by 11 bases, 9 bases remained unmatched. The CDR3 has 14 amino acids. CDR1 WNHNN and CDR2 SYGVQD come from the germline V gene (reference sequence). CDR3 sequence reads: CASSDPGGKEELFF. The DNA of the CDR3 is TGCGCCAGCAGTGACCCCGGGGGGAAAGAAGAGCTGTTTTTT.

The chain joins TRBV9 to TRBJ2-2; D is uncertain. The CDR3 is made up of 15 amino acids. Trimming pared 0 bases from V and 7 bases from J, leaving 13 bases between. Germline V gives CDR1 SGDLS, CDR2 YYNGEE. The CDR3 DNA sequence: TGTGCCAGCAGCGTAGCTGGTTGGGCCAACGGGGAGCTGTTTTTT. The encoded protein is CASSVAGWANGELFF.

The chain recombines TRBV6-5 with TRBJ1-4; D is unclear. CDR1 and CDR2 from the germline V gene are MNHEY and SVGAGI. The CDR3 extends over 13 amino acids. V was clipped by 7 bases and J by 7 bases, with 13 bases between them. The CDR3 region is CASTDIMGEKLFF. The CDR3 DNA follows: TGTGCCAGCACCGACATAATGGGTGAAAAACTGTTTTTT.

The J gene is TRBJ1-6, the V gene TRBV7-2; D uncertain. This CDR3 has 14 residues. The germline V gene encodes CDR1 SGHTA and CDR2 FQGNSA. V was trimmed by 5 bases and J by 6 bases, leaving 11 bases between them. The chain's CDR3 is CASSPPTVNSPLHF. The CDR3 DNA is TGTGCCAGCAGCCCCCCTACAGTTAATTCACCCCTCCACTTT.

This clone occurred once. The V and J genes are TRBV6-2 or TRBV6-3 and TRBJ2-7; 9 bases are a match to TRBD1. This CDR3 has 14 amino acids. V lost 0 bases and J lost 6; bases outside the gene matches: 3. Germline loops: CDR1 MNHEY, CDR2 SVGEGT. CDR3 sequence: CASSYSRGQGEQYV. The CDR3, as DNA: TGTGCCAGCAGTTACTCCAGGGGACAGGGCGAGCAGTACGTC.

CDR3 protein: CASSPGTSGNTDTQYF. The CDR3 nucleotides read TGTGCCAGCAGCCCCGGGACTAGCGGGAACACAGATACGCAGTATTTT. V and J are TRBV3-1 (or the pseudogene TRBV3-2) and TRBJ2-3; the match to TRBD2 covers 13 bases. This CDR3 region has 16 residues. Germline V gene data show CDR1 as LGHDT and CDR2 as YNNKEL (reference sequence). After removal of 4 bases from V and 2 bases from J, the junction contained 3 bases not matched to a gene.

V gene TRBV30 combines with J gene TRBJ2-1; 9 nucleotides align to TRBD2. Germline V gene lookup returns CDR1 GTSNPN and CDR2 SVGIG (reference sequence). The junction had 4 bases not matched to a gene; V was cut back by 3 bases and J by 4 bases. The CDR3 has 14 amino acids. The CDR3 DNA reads TGTGCCTGGAGGCTAGCGGGGCCTTACAATGAGCAGTTCTTC. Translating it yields CAWRLAGPYNEQFF.

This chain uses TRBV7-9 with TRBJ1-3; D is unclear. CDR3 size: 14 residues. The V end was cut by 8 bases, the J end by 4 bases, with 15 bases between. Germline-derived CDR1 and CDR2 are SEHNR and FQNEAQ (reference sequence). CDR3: CASSNRGGGNTIYF. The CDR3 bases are TGTGCCAGCTCGAATCGGGGAGGAGGAAACACCATATATTTT.

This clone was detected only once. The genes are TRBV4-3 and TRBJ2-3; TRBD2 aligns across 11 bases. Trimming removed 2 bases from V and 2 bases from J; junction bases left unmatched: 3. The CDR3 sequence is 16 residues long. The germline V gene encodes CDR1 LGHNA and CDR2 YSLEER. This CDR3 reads CASSQIAGGYTDTQYF. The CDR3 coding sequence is TGCGCCAGCAGCCAAATAGCGGGAGGGTACACAGATACGCAGTATTTT.

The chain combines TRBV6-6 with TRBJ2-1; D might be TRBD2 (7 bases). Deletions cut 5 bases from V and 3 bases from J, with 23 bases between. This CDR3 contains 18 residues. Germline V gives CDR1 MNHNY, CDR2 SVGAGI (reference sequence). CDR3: CASSPVLRRGGGYNEQFF. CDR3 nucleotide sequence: TGTGCCAGCAGTCCTGTACTTCGAAGGGGGGGAGGCTACAATGAGCAGTTCTTC.

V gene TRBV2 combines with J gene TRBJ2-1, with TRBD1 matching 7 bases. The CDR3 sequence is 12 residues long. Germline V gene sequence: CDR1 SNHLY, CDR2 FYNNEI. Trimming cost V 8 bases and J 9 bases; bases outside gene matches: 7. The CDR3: CASGSTGVEQFF. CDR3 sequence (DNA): TGTGCCAGCGGCTCAACAGGGGTTGAGCAGTTCTTC.

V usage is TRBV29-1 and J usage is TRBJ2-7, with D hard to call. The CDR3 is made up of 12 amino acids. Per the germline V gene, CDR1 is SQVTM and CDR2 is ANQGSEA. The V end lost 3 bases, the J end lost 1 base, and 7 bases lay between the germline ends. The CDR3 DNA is TGCAGCGTTGAGCAGAATTCCTACGAGCAGTACTTC. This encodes CSVEQNSYEQYF.

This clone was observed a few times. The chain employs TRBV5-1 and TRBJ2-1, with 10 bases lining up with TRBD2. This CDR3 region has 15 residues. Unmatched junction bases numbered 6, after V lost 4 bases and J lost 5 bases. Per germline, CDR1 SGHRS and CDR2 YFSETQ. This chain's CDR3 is CASSPTSGINNEQFF. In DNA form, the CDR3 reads TGCGCCAGCAGCCCCACTAGCGGGATAAACAATGAGCAGTTCTTC. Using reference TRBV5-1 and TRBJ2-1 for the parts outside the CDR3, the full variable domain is KAGVTQTPRYLIKTRGQQVTLSCSPISGHRSVSWYQQTPGQGLQFLFEYFSETQRNKGNFPGRFSGRQFSNSRSEMNVSTLELGDSALYLCASSPTSGINNEQFFGPGTRLTVL.

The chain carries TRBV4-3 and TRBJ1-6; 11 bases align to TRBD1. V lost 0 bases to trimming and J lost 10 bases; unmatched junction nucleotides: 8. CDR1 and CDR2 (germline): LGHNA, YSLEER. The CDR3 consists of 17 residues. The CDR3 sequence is CASSQEGQGVVRSPLHF. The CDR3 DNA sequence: TGCGCCAGCAGCCAAGAGGGACAGGGGGTAGTCAGATCACCCCTCCACTTT.

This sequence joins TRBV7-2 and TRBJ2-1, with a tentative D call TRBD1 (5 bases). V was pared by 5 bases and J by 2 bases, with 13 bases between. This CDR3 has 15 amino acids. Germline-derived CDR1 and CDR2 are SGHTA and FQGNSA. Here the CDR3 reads CASSQDKAPYNEQFF. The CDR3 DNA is TGTGCCAGCAGCCAGGACAAGGCTCCCTACAATGAGCAGTTCTTC.